These 17 T cell receptor beta chains were all obtained from the same sample, sequenced in a study of control samples from healthy donors and cancer patients. Libraries were prepared by immunoSEQ multiplex PCR; TCRdb keeps only in-frame clonotypes and omits some of them. The sample includes 350,000 to 450,000 clones, about 93% of them seen just once. The material sequenced was PBMCs. The receptors here all came from a man in his forties with head and neck cancer.

This chain joins TRBV9 and TRBJ2-7, with D perhaps matching TRBD1 (6 bases). CDR1 and CDR2 from the germline V gene are SGDLS and YYNGEE. Trimming removed 0 bases at V and 7 bases at J, with 14 bases between. The CDR3 contains 14 residues. CDR3: CASSVGAGVGEQYF. CDR3 in DNA: TGTGCCAGCAGCGTAGGGGCAGGGGTGGGGGAGCAGTACTTC.

This sequence joins TRBV6-5 and TRBJ2-6; D unresolved. Germline V gene data show CDR1 as MNHEY and CDR2 as SVGAGI. V lost 0 bases and J 4 bases, leaving 10 bases between the germline ends. The CDR3 runs 16 residues. In nucleotides, the CDR3 is TGTGCCAGCAGTTACTCCGGGTTCTTGGGGGCCAACGTCCTGACTTTC. Its translation is CASSYSGFLGANVLTF.

This chain links TRBV5-4 with TRBJ2-1; TRBD2 is a possible D gene (6 bases). This CDR3 contains 16 residues. With 3 bases removed from V and 0 bases from J, the gap between germline ends came to 13 bases. The germline V gene encodes CDR1 SGHNT and CDR2 YYREEE (reference sequence). CDR3 in DNA: TGTGCCAGCAGCTCTAATAGCGGTTCCTCCTACAATGAGCAGTTCTTC. It yields the protein CASSSNSGSSYNEQFF.

The rearrangement links TRBV5-1 to TRBJ2-5, with 11 bases that match TRBD2. Germline V CDR1 and CDR2: SGHRS, YFSETQ. Germline trimming cut 2 bases from V and 5 bases from J; bases unmatched to any gene: 8. The CDR3 has 16 amino acids. In DNA, the CDR3 is TGCGCCAGCAGCTTAGGTGTGACTAGCGGGGCTGAGACCCAGTACTTC. It encodes CASSLGVTSGAETQYF.

The chain is built from TRBV11-1 and TRBJ2-7; 8 bases align to TRBD1. The CDR3 sequence is 15 residues long. Germline CDR1 SGHAT, CDR2 FQDESV (reference sequence). The V segment lost 3 bases and the J segment 2 bases; nucleotides outside the gene matches: 6. The DNA of the CDR3 is TGTGCCAGCAGCTTCCTCGGGACAGGCGCCTACGAGCAGTACTTC. Translation: CASSFLGTGAYEQYF.

The rearrangement uses TRBV2 and TRBJ1-1; TRBD1 is a possible D gene (6 bases). Per the germline V gene, CDR1 is SNHLY and CDR2 is FYNNEI. The V gene lost 4 bases and the J gene lost 0 bases, with 15 bases spanning the gap. This CDR3 spans 16 amino acids. The CDR3, as DNA: TGTGCCAGCAGTGGCAGGGGCGGATACATGAACACTGAAGCTTTCTTT. This translates into CASSGRGGYMNTEAFF.

The count of this clone is one. This sequence joins TRBV9 and TRBJ2-5; TRBD1 matches 9 bases. With 0 bases clipped from V and 5 bases from J, the junction kept 5 bases outside the gene matches. The germline CDR1 and CDR2 sequences are SGDLS and YYNGEE. This CDR3 has 15 amino acids. CDR3 in amino acids: CASSVEQGAGETQYF. CDR3 bases: TGTGCCAGCAGCGTAGAACAGGGGGCAGGGGAGACCCAGTACTTC. Supplemented by reference TRBV9 and TRBJ2-5, the full variable domain reads DSGVTQTPKHLITATGQRVTLRCSPRSGDLSVYWYQQSLDQGLQFLIQYYNGEERAKGNILERFSAQQFPDLHSELNLSSLELGDSALYFCASSVEQGAGETQYFGPGTRLLVL.

The chain carries TRBV6-5 and TRBJ1-5, with 10 positions matching TRBD1. V lost 6 bases to trimming and J lost 3 bases; unmatched junction nucleotides: 5. The V gene's germline CDR1 is MNHEY and CDR2 SVGAGI. This CDR3 comprises 15 residues. CDR3 amino acids: CASRDRGSVNQPQHF. The DNA for the CDR3 is TGTGCCAGCAGGGACAGGGGGTCGGTCAATCAGCCCCAGCATTTT.

This rearrangement joins TRBV28 to TRBJ2-5; D gene unclear. The V gene's germline CDR1 is MDHEN and CDR2 SYDVKM. The length of the CDR3 is 12 residues. Trimming took off 2 bases at V and 1 base at J, with 2 bases between the two ends. The CDR3 DNA reads TGTGCCAGCAGTTTACCCCAAGAGACCCAGTACTTC. Amino acids: CASSLPQETQYF.

The chain combines TRBV19 with TRBJ2-3; 9 nucleotides match TRBD2. The CDR3 loop spans 16 amino acids. The V and J ends lost 5 bases and 4 bases, in that order; junction bases with no gene match: 10. Germline V gives CDR1 LNHDA, CDR2 SQIVND (reference sequence). The CDR3 loop reads CASSALRRGGPDTQYF. The CDR3 DNA is TGTGCCAGTAGTGCCCTTAGGCGGGGGGGCCCAGATACGCAGTATTTT. Supplemented by reference TRBV19 and TRBJ2-3, the full variable domain reads DGGITQSPKYLFRKEGQNVTLSCEQNLNHDAMYWYRQDPGQGLRLIYYSQIVNDFQKGDIAEGYSVSREKKESFPLTVTSAQKNPTAFYLCASSALRRGGPDTQYFGPGTRLTVL.

V gene TRBV15 combines with J gene TRBJ1-1, with 8 bases identical to TRBD1. Per the germline V gene, CDR1 is LNHNV and CDR2 is YYDKDF (reference sequence). The CDR3 loop spans 15 amino acids. V lost 5 bases and J lost 11; bases outside the gene matches: 16. This chain's CDR3 is CATSPIGQGASVAFF. CDR3 nucleotides: TGTGCCACCAGCCCTATCGGGCAGGGGGCCTCAGTCGCTTTCTTT.

J is TRBJ1-2 and V is TRBV30; TRBD1 agrees at 7 bases. The V gene end was trimmed by 1 base and the J gene end by 4 bases; junction bases not matched to a gene: 3. CDR1 is GTSNPN, CDR2 SVGIG, per germline (reference sequence). CDR3 length equals 13 residues. The CDR3 DNA follows: TGTGCCTGGAGTGGGACAGGCAGCTATGGCTACACCTTC. Its translation: CAWSGTGSYGYTF.

The rearrangement links TRBV27 to TRBJ2-1; 7 positions match TRBD2. The CDR3 totals 15 residues. Germline V gene sequence: CDR1 MNHEY, CDR2 SMNVEV (reference sequence). Trimming cost V 5 bases and J 0 bases; bases outside gene matches: 4. The DNA of the CDR3 is TGTGCCAGCAGTGTGACTAGCAGCTCCTACAATGAGCAGTTCTTC. Encoded protein: CASSVTSSSYNEQFF.

The rearrangement links TRBV4-3 to TRBJ2-3; 8 bases match TRBD2. V was pared by 3 bases and J by 2 bases, with 7 bases of the junction left unmatched. This CDR3 spans 16 amino acids. The germline gives CDR1 LGHNA, CDR2 YSLEER. CDR3 amino acids: CASSQALAGYTDTQYF. CDR3 bases: TGCGCCAGCAGCCAGGCCTTAGCGGGGTACACAGATACGCAGTATTTT.

The chain recombines TRBV19 with TRBJ1-5; possible D gene TRBD1, 6 bases. Germline CDR1 and CDR2: LNHDA and SQIVND (reference sequence). V was cut by 3 bases and J by 4 bases, with 16 bases left in between. The length of the CDR3 is 16 residues. The CDR3 nucleotides read TGTGCCAGTAGTATTGGGGGCAGGGTGGTGAATCAGCCCCAGCATTTT. This gives the protein CASSIGGRVVNQPQHF.

The V and J genes are TRBV19 and TRBJ1-3, with a weak D call TRBD1 (6 bases). The germline V gene encodes CDR1 LNHDA and CDR2 SQIVND (reference sequence). CDR3 length equals 16 residues. V gave up 5 bases and J gave up 2 bases, with 16 bases separating them. The CDR3 bases are TGTGCCAGTAGTCCCACGGGACACCCGCCTGGAAACACCATATATTTT. Translated, it gives CASSPTGHPPGNTIYF.

This clone was seen just once. This rearrangement joins TRBV28 to TRBJ2-7; D is perhaps TRBD1 (5 bases). Germline assignment: CDR1 MDHEN and CDR2 SYDVKM. Trimming took off 6 bases at V and 12 bases at J, with 21 bases between the two ends. There are 13 residues in the CDR3. The CDR3 bases are TGTGCCAGCAGCGGTTCCCTGGGGCCAGACCTGTACTTC. Its translation is CASSGSLGPDLYF.